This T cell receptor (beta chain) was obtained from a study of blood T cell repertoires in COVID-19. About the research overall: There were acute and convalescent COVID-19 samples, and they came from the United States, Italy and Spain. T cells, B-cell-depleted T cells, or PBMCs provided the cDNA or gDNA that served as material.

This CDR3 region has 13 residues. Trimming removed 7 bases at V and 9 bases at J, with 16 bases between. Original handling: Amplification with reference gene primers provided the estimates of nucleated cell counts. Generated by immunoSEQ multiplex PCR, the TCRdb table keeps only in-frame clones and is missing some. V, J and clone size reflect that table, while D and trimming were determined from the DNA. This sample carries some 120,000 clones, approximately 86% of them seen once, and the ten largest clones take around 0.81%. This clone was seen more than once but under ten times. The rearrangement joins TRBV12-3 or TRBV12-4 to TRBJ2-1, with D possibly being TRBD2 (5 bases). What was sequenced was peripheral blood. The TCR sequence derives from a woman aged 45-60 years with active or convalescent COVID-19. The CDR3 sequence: CASIPRSDSEQFF. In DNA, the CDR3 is TGTGCCAGCATCCCGCGCTCGGACTCTGAGCAGTTCTTC.